This T cell receptor (beta chain) derives from a study of cytomegalovirus exposure and HLA in healthy donors. Study in general: The approximately 130 validation repertoires matched the approximately 700 first-cohort repertoires in platform, a later analysis reported. Study-wide findings and caveats: In vitro work confirmed that a few CMV-associated chains recognize CMV antigens.

Libraries were prepared by immunoSEQ multiplex PCR; TCRdb keeps only in-frame clonotypes and omits some of them. Here the sample spans about 170,000 clones, around nine tenths being singletons. On this clone: Its specificity is not known.

The sequence was obtained from a woman aged 18-29 years in good health and CMV-seronegative. The sample was PBMCs.

In nucleotides, the CDR3 is TGCGCCAGCAGCTTGGGGGCCGTAGGGGACACTGAAGCTTTCTTT. This sequence encodes CASSLGAVGDTEAFF. The chain links TRBV5-1 to TRBJ1-1; D possibly corresponds to TRBD1 (5 bases). Germline V gene sequence: CDR1 SGHRS, CDR2 YFSETQ. The V gene lost 0 bases and the J gene lost 3 bases, with 12 bases spanning the gap. This CDR3 has 15 residues.